The 7 T cell receptor beta chains given below trace back to one sample, sequenced in a study of blood T cell repertoires in COVID-19. The data were produced by immunoSEQ multiplex PCR, yet TCRdb's version contains in-frame clones alone and is incomplete. Among roughly 340,000 clones, more than 70% were seen once, and the ten largest hold about 7.3%. Sequencing was done on a sample of peripheral blood. The receptors come from a woman between 65 and 79 years old with COVID-19, enrolled during active disease.

CDR3 sequence: CASSQATGTQAAFF. In DNA form, the CDR3 reads TGCGCCAGCAGCCAAGCGACAGGGACCCAAGCAGCTTTCTTT. V is TRBV4-1 and J is TRBJ1-1, with 7 bases matching TRBD1. The junction had 9 bases not matched to a gene; V was cut back by 1 base and J by 10 bases. CDR1 is MGHRA and CDR2 is YSYEKL in the germline V gene. The CDR3 covers 14 residues.

The V call is TRBV11-2, the J call TRBJ2-5, with 7 bases fitting TRBD2. The CDR3 has 15 residues. Germline V gene sequence: CDR1 SGHAT, CDR2 FQNNGV. V dropped 5 bases and J dropped 2; count of bases not matched to a gene: 8. The CDR3 sequence: CASSQTSWGQETQYF. CDR3 coding DNA: TGTGCCAGCAGCCAGACTAGCTGGGGGCAAGAGACCCAGTACTTC.

The chain links TRBV2 to TRBJ2-3; D gene uncertain. V lost 10 bases and J lost 5, with 22 bases in between. The CDR3 extends over 15 amino acids. Germline V gene lookup returns CDR1 SNHLY and CDR2 FYNNEI. The CDR3 DNA is TGTGCCACAAATTCGAGGATTTCCTATGGAGATACGCAGTATTTT. Its translation: CATNSRISYGDTQYF.

The chain uses TRBV7-9 and TRBJ2-5; weak D call: TRBD2 (7 bases). V lost 5 bases and J 5 bases, leaving 15 bases between the germline ends. CDR3 length equals 14 residues. Germline-derived CDR1 and CDR2 are SEHNR and FQNEAQ (reference sequence). The CDR3 DNA is TGTGCCAGCAGCCCTTTCGGGGGGCCGGAGACCCAGTACTTC. Translation: CASSPFGGPETQYF.

The rearrangement links TRBV12-3 or TRBV12-4 to TRBJ1-1; D gene ambiguous. CDR3 size: 13 residues. V was pared by 1 base and J by 4 bases, with 7 bases between. The CDR3 loop is CASSLEESTEAFF. In DNA, the CDR3 is TGTGCCAGCAGTTTAGAGGAGAGCACTGAAGCTTTCTTT.

V gene TRBV25-1 combines with J gene TRBJ2-7, with D maybe TRBD1 (6 bases). The length of the CDR3 is 15 residues. CDR1 MGHDK and CDR2 SYGVNS come from the germline V gene. The V end was cut by 2 bases, the J end by 5 bases, with 16 bases between. For the CDR3, the DNA is TGTGCCAGCAGTGAAGCTATCGGACAGTTCAACGAGCAGTACTTC. The encoded protein is CASSEAIGQFNEQYF.

CDR3 in amino acids: CASSLESQQKAFF. The CDR3 coding sequence is TGCGCCAGCAGCTTGGAATCCCAACAGAAAGCTTTCTTT. The chain links TRBV5-1 to TRBJ1-1; D not resolved. V was trimmed by 0 bases and J by 9 bases, leaving 12 bases between them. The CDR3 extends over 13 amino acids. The germline CDR1 and CDR2 sequences are SGHRS and YFSETQ.